The next 20 T cell receptor beta chains were all read from a single sample in a study of identical twins. TCRdb recomputed calls from the 5' RACE reads with MiXCR, one row per CDR3 protein. Here the sample spans around 480,000 distinct CDR3 sequences, roughly an eighth being singletons. The sample was also reused in another study, on yellow fever vaccine responses in identical twins.

Source material: CD4+ T cells sorted from blood. The source is a woman younger than 35 in good health.

The chain uses TRBV11-2 and TRBJ2-5; D is uncertain. CDR3 size: 15 residues. Trimming removed 5 bases at V and 2 bases at J, with 15 bases between. Germline V gene lookup returns CDR1 SGHAT and CDR2 FQNNGV. This CDR3 is CASSPGSSLQETQYF. In nucleotides, the CDR3 is TGTGCCAGCAGCCCCGGTAGCAGCCTTCAAGAGACCCAGTACTTC.

The chain links TRBV12-3 or TRBV12-4 to TRBJ2-1; TRBD2 aligns across 9 bases. The CDR3 has 16 residues. V lost 6 bases and J lost 9; bases outside the gene matches: 15. CDR3 coding DNA: TGTGCCAGCAGCCCGCCCGGGGCTAGCGGGAAAGGTGAGCAGTTCTTC. Translation: CASSPPGASGKGEQFF.

The CDR3 nucleotides are TGTGCCACCAGCAGAGGCCGGGACTACGAGCAGTACTTC. Translation: CATSRGRDYEQYF. The chain uses TRBV15 and TRBJ2-7; the D gene is possibly TRBD2 (5 bases). Germline CDR1 and CDR2: LNHNV and YYDKDF (reference sequence). V lost 1 base to trimming and J lost 3 bases, with 7 bases between them. The CDR3 extends over 13 amino acids.

A few counts support this clonotype. Written as DNA, the CDR3 is TGTGCCAGTAGTATGGTGGGGTTTGAGACCCAGTACTTC. Translated: CASSMVGFETQYF. The chain couples TRBV19 to TRBJ2-5; D is unclear. V lost 3 bases, J lost 5 bases, and 10 bases lay in between. This CDR3 is 13 amino acids long. The germline V gene encodes CDR1 LNHDA and CDR2 SQIVND (reference sequence). The variable domain in full, with the rest retrieved from reference TRBV19 and TRBJ2-5, is DGGITQSPKYLFRKEGQNVTLSCEQNLNHDAMYWYRQDPGQGLRLIYYSQIVNDFQKGDIAEGYSVSREKKESFPLTVTSAQKNPTAFYLCASSMVGFETQYFGPGTRLLVL.

J is TRBJ2-7 and V is TRBV28; D might be TRBD1 (6 bases). V was cut by 5 bases and J by 3 bases, with 17 bases left in between. CDR3 length equals 15 residues. Germline lookup yields CDR1 MDHEN and CDR2 SYDVKM. The DNA for the CDR3 is TGTGCCAGCAGTCCCAGGGGACGGTCCCTCTACGAGCAGTACTTC. This sequence encodes CASSPRGRSLYEQYF.

This clonotype was recorded at least ten times. The chain has TRBV27 and TRBJ2-7; the D gene is possibly TRBD1 (7 bases). This CDR3 has 15 amino acids. Germline loops: CDR1 MNHEY, CDR2 SMNVEV (reference sequence). Between the trimmed V and J ends, which lost 8 bases and 2 bases, there was a span of 19 bases. CDR3 DNA: TGTGCCAGCGGCGCAGGGGGAGGAAGGACCTACGAGCAGTACTTC. Translated, it gives CASGAGGGRTYEQYF.

The chain couples TRBV7-7 to TRBJ2-1; no definite D call. This CDR3 region has 13 residues. CDR1 is SSHAT, CDR2 FNYEAQ, per germline (reference sequence). CDR3 sequence reads: CASSVNLYNEQFF. DNA for the CDR3: TGTGCTAGCTCGGTGAACCTCTACAATGAGCAGTTCTTC. The variable domain in full, with the rest retrieved from reference TRBV7-7 and TRBJ2-1, is GAGVSQSPRYKVTKRGQDVTLRCDPISSHATLYWYQQALGQGPEFLTYFNYEAQPDKSGLPSDRFSAERPEGSISTLTIQRTEQRDSAMYRCASSVNLYNEQFFGPGTRLTVL.

The V and J genes are TRBV11-2 and TRBJ2-7, with TRBD1 identical over 12 bases. Germline V lookup: CDR1 SGHAT, CDR2 FQNNGV. The CDR3 loop spans 13 amino acids. V lost 5 bases and J lost 9; bases outside the gene matches: 5. CDR3 sequence reads: CASSRDRGLVQYF. The CDR3 DNA is TGTGCCAGCAGCCGGGACAGGGGGCTGGTGCAGTACTTC.

This clonotype was counted between two and nine times. CDR3 loop: CASRVAQEQYF. The CDR3 nucleotides are TGTGCCAGCAGGGTTGCACAGGAGCAGTACTTC. V usage is TRBV11-2 and J usage is TRBJ2-7; D not certain. Germline V gene lookup returns CDR1 SGHAT and CDR2 FQNNGV. V was cut by 6 bases and J by 7 bases, with 10 bases left in between. The CDR3 is made up of 11 amino acids.

In this sample, this clonotype turned up a few times. The rearrangement uses TRBV12-3 or TRBV12-4 and TRBJ1-5; no reliable D call. This CDR3 spans 15 amino acids. V lost 0 bases, J lost 4 bases, and 10 bases lay in between. DNA for the CDR3: TGTGCCAGCAGTTTAGCGCCCAGTACAAATCAGCCCCAGCATTTT. This gives the protein CASSLAPSTNQPQHF.

The chain employs TRBV9 and TRBJ2-7; TRBD1 agrees at 11 bases. The CDR3 is 15 amino acids. V lost 3 bases, J lost 4 bases, and 6 bases stayed unmatched. Germline V gene sequence: CDR1 SGDLS, CDR2 YYNGEE. CDR3 in DNA: TGTGCCAGCAGCGCTGCCGGGACAGGGGGTTACGAGCAGTACTTC. Translating it yields CASSAAGTGGYEQYF.

This clonotype was detected a few times. The J gene is TRBJ2-1, the V gene TRBV4-3; 8 bases are shared with TRBD2. Germline V CDR1 and CDR2: LGHNA, YSLEER. V trimming: 3 bases; J trimming: 0 bases; junction bases outside the gene matches: 4. This CDR3 has 16 amino acids. CDR3 coding DNA: TGCGCCAGCAGCCAGATAGCGGGAACCTCCTACAATGAGCAGTTCTTC. Protein product: CASSQIAGTSYNEQFF.

This clonotype has just a few counts. The V and J genes are TRBV27 and TRBJ2-7, with TRBD2 identical over 14 bases. CDR3 size: 17 residues. Germline V gene lookup returns CDR1 MNHEY and CDR2 SMNVEV (reference sequence). The J segment lost 1 base and the V segment lost 5 bases, leaving 7 bases of the junction unmatched. CDR3 nucleotides: TGTGCCAGCAGTCTGGGACTAGCGGGAGTTCATTCCTACGAGCAGTACTTC. This sequence encodes CASSLGLAGVHSYEQYF.

This clonotype came up a few times. The chain has TRBV20-1 and TRBJ2-7, with TRBD1 identical over 10 bases. The V gene's germline CDR1 is DFQATT and CDR2 SNEGSKA (reference sequence). J lost 6 bases, V lost 3 bases, and 14 bases had no gene match. This CDR3 contains 16 residues. CDR3 sequence (DNA): TGCAGTGCTAGGGACTCAAGACAGGGGGCATGGTCCGAGCAGTACTTC. Its protein is CSARDSRQGAWSEQYF.

The J gene is TRBJ2-3, the V gene TRBV20-1, with D uncertain. The length of the CDR3 is 13 residues. V lost 7 bases and J lost 3, with 14 bases in between. Per the germline V gene, CDR1 is DFQATT and CDR2 is SNEGSKA (reference sequence). CDR3 amino acids: CSGIGSKTDTQYF. CDR3 sequence (DNA): TGCAGTGGGATCGGGTCGAAGACAGATACGCAGTATTTT.

The J gene is TRBJ2-3, the V gene TRBV5-6, with 10 bases aligning to TRBD2. The CDR3 runs 16 residues. Germline CDR1 and CDR2: SGHDT and YYEEEE. V gave up 1 base and J gave up 7 bases; unmatched junction bases: 9. As DNA, the CDR3 is TGTGCCAGCAGCTTGATGTCCAGCGGGAGGGCGAATACGCAGTATTTT. It encodes CASSLMSSGRANTQYF.

The chain uses TRBV5-1 and TRBJ2-3; D not resolved. Trimming left V 0 bases short and J 2 bases short, with 10 bases between. This CDR3 is built from 15 residues. Germline CDR1 reads SGHRS; CDR2 reads YFSETQ. CDR3: CASSLEGQTTDTQYF. In DNA form, the CDR3 reads TGCGCCAGCAGCTTGGAAGGCCAGACCACAGATACGCAGTATTTT. Combining the CDR3 with reference TRBV5-1 and TRBJ2-3 gives the whole variable domain KAGVTQTPRYLIKTRGQQVTLSCSPISGHRSVSWYQQTPGQGLQFLFEYFSETQRNKGNFPGRFSGRQFSNSRSEMNVSTLELGDSALYLCASSLEGQTTDTQYFGPGTRLTVL.

The chain uses TRBV7-2 and TRBJ1-2; D is uncertain. The germline V gene has CDR1 SGHTA and CDR2 FQGNSA. With 6 bases removed from V and 3 bases from J, the gap between germline ends came to 8 bases. CDR3 length: 12 amino acids. CDR3 nucleotide sequence: TGTGCCAGCAGTTCAACTGACTATGGCTACACCTTC. Its protein product is CASSSTDYGYTF. The full variable domain, completed using reference TRBV7-2 and TRBJ1-2, is GAGVSQSPSNKVTEKGKDVELRCDPISGHTALYWYRQSLGQGLEFLIYFQGNSAPDKSGLPSDRFSAERTGGSVSTLTIQRTQQEDSAVYLCASSSTDYGYTFGSGTRLTVV.

The rearrangement links TRBV7-2 to TRBJ2-3; D unresolved. This CDR3 region has 16 residues. The germline V gene has CDR1 SGHTA and CDR2 FQGNSA. V dropped 5 bases and J dropped 0 bases, with 15 bases sitting between them. The CDR3 bases are TGTGCCAGCAGCCACGCTCGAACACCTAGCACAGATACGCAGTATTTT. Translating gives CASSHARTPSTDTQYF.

The chain uses TRBV18 and TRBJ2-1; D might be TRBD1 or TRBD2, each matching 5 bases. V was cut by 4 bases and J by 15 bases, with 25 bases left in between. Germline CDR1 is KGHSH and CDR2 is LQKENI. The CDR3 runs to 15 residues. The CDR3 loop is CASSLKKDFPEGRFF. For the CDR3, the DNA is TGTGCCAGCTCACTAAAGAAAGACTTCCCCGAGGGGAGGTTCTTC.